Here is one T cell receptor (beta chain) with its context. What it binds is not known. Until DNA extraction, the samples held between about 0.9-10 million cryopreserved PBMC. This entry belongs to a study of long-term antiretroviral therapy in people with HIV. Study details: Some samples came about a decade before the 2015 immediate-ART recommendation, and these were the earliest. Study-wide results and limits: Repertoires in HIV (unlike those of controls) had narrower CDR3 length ranges.

Looked up from germline, CDR1 is SGHDT and CDR2 is YYEEEE. The CDR3 runs to 15 residues. V lost 3 bases to trimming and J lost 1 base; unmatched junction nucleotides: 5. The immunoSEQ assay was v3.0, run at survey level. Per sample, sequencing targeted roughly 40,000-55,000 T-cell genomes. Produced via immunoSEQ multiplex PCR; TCRdb's table is partial and in-frame only. This sample carries approximately 12,000 clones, 65% to 85% of them seen once, and the ten largest clones take roughly 17%. The input for sequencing was unsorted PBMCs, taken 3.4 years after starting antiretroviral therapy. V and J are TRBV5-6 and TRBJ2-7; 9 bases fit TRBD1. The clonotype comes from a man between 35 and 55 years old with HIV. For the CDR3, the DNA is TGTGCCAGCAGCTCAACAGGGGGCCTTTCCTACGAGCAGTACTTC. Translating gives CASSSTGGLSYEQYF.